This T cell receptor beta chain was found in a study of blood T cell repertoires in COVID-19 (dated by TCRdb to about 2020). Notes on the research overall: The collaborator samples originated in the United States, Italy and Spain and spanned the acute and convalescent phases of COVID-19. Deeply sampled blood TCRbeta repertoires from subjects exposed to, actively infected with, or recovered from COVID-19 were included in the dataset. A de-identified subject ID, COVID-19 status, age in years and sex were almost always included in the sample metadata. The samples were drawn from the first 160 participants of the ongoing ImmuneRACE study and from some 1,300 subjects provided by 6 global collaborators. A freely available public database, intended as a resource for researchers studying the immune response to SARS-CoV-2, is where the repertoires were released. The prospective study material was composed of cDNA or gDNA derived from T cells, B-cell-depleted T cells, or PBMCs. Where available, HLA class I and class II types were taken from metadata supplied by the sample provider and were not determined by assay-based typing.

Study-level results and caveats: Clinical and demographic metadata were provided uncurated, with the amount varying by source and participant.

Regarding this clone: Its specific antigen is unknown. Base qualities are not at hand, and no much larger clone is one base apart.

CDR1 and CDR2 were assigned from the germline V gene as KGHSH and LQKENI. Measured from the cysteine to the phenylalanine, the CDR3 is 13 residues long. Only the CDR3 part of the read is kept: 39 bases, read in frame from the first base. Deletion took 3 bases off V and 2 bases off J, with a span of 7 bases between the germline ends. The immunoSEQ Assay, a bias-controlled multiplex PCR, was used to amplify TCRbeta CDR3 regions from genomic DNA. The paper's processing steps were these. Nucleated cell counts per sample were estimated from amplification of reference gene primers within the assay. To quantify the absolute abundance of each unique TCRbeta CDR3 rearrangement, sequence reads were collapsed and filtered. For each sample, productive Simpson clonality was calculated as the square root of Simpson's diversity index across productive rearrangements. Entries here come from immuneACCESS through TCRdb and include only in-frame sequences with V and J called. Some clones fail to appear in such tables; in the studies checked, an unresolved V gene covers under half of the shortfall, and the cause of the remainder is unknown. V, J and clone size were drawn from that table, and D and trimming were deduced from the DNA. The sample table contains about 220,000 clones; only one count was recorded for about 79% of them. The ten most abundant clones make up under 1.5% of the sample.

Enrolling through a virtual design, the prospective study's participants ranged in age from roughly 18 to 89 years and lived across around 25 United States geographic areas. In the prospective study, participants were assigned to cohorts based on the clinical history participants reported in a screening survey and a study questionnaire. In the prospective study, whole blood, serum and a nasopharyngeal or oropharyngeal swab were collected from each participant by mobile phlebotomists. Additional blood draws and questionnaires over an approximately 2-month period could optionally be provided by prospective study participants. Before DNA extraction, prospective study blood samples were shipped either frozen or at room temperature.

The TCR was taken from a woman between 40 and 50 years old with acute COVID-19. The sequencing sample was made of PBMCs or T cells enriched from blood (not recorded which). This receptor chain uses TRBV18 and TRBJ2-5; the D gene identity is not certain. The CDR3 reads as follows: CASSPQAQETQYF. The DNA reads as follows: TGTGCCAGCTCACCGCAGGCTCAAGAGACCCAGTACTTC.